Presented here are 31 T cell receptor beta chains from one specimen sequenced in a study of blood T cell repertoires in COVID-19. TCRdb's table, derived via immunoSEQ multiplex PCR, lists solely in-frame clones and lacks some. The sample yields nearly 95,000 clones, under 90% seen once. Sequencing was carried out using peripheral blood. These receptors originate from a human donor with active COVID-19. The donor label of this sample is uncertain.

CDR3 loop: CASSLTAGKRGYTF. DNA for the CDR3: TGTGCCAGCAGTTTAACGGCAGGAAAGAGAGGCTACACCTTC. The chain uses TRBV28 and TRBJ1-2; no definite D call. V shed 2 bases and J shed 8 bases, with 15 bases lying between them. Germline V gene sequence: CDR1 MDHEN, CDR2 SYDVKM. This CDR3 is 14 amino acids long.

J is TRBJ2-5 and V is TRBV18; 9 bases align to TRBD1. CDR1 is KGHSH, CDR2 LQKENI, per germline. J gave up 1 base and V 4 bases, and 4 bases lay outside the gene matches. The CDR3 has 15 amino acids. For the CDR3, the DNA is TGTGCCAGCTCACAGGGACAGGGCCCCCAAGAGACCCAGTACTTC. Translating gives CASSQGQGPQETQYF.

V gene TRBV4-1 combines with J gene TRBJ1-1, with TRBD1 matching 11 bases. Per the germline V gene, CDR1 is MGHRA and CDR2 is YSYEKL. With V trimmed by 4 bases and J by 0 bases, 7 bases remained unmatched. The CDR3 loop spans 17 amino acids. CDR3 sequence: CASSLGQGARMNTEAFF. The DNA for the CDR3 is TGCGCCAGCAGCCTAGGACAGGGGGCTCGAATGAACACTGAAGCTTTCTTT.

The CDR3 region has the DNA TGCGCCAGCAGCATGACAGGGCCCAATACGCAGTATTTT. Amino acid sequence: CASSMTGPNTQYF. The V call is TRBV5-1, the J call TRBJ2-3, with 7 bases fitting TRBD1. V was pared by 4 bases and J by 7 bases, with 6 bases of the junction left unmatched. Germline loops: CDR1 SGHRS, CDR2 YFSETQ. The CDR3 has 13 amino acids.

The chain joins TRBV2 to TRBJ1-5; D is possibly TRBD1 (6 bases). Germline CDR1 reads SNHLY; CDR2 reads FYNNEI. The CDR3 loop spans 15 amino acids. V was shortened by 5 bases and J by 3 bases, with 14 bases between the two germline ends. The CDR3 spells CASSLTGKINQPQHF. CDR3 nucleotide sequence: TGTGCCAGCAGTCTTACAGGGAAAATCAATCAGCCCCAGCATTTT. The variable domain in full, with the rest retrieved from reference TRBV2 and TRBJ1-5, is EPEVTQTPSHQVTQMGQEVILRCVPISNHLYFYWYRQILGQKVEFLVSFYNNEISEKSEIFDDQFSVERPDGSNFTLKIRSTKLEDSAMYFCASSLTGKINQPQHFGDGTRLSIL.

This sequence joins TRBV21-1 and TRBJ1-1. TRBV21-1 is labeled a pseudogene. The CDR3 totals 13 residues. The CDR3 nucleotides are TGTGCCAGCAGCAAACCCTCCTATAGTGAAGCTTTCTTT. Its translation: CASSKPSYSEAFF.

The CDR3 loop reads CASSFPGTVGYTF. The CDR3, as DNA: TGTGCCAGCAGTTTTCCGGGTACGGTCGGCTACACCTTC. The chain has TRBV12-3 or TRBV12-4 and TRBJ1-2; D gene uncertain. The CDR3 is 13 residues long. Trimming removed 3 bases from V and 8 bases from J, with 13 bases in between.

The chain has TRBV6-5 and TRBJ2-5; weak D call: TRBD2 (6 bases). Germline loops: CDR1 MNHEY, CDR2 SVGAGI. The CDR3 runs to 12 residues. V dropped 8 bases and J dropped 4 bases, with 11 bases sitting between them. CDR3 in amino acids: CASGRRGETQYF. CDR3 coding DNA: TGTGCCAGCGGACGGCGGGGAGAGACCCAGTACTTC.

CDR3 residues: CASSFLGQGATYEQYF. As DNA, the CDR3 is TGCGCCAGCAGCTTTCTGGGACAGGGGGCAACCTACGAGCAGTACTTC. V is TRBV5-1 and J is TRBJ2-7, with 12 bases that match TRBD1. This CDR3 is 16 amino acids long. Germline lookup yields CDR1 SGHRS and CDR2 YFSETQ. V was pared by 2 bases and J by 2 bases, with 5 bases of the junction left unmatched.

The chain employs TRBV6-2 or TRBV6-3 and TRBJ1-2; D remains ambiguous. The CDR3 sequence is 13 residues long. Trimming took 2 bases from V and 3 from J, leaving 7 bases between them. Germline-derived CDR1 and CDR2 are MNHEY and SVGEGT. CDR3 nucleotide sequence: TGTGCCAGCAGTTACGAAGCGGACTATGGCTACACCTTC. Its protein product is CASSYEADYGYTF.

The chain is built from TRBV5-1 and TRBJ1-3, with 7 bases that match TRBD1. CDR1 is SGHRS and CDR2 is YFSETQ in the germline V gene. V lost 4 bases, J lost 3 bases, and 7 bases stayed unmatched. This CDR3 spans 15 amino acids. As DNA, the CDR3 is TGCGCCAGCAGCCAAGCAGGGGGTAATGGAAACACCATATATTTT. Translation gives CASSQAGGNGNTIYF.

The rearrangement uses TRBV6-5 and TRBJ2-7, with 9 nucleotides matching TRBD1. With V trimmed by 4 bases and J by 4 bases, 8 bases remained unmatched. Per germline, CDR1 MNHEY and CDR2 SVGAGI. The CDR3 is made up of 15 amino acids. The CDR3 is CASSSPGTGSYEQYF. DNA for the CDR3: TGTGCCAGCAGTTCCCCCGGGACAGGGAGTTACGAGCAGTACTTC.

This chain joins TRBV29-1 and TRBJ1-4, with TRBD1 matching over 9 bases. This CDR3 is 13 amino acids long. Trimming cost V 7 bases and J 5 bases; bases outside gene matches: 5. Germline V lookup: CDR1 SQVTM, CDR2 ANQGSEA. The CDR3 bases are TGCAGCGCGATGGGACAGGGCAATGAAAAACTGTTTTTT. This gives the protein CSAMGQGNEKLFF.

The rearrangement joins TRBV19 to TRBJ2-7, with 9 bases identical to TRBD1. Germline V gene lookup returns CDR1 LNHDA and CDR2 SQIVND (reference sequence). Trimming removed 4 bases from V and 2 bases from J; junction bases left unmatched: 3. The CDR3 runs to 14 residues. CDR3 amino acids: CASSSGTGPYEQYF. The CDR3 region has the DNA TGTGCCAGTAGTAGCGGGACAGGGCCCTACGAGCAGTACTTC.

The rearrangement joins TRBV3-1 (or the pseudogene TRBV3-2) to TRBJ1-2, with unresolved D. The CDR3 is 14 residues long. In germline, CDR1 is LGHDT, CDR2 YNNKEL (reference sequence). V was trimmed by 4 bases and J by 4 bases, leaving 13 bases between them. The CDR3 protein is CASSPPGFVYGYTF. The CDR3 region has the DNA TGTGCCAGCAGCCCTCCGGGGTTTGTCTATGGCTACACCTTC.

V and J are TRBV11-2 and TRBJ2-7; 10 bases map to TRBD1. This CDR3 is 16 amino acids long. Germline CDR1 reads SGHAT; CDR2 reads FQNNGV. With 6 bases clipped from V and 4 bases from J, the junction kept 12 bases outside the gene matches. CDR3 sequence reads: CASSSNLGTGAYEQYF. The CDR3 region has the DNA TGTGCCAGCAGTAGTAATTTGGGGACAGGGGCATACGAGCAGTACTTC.

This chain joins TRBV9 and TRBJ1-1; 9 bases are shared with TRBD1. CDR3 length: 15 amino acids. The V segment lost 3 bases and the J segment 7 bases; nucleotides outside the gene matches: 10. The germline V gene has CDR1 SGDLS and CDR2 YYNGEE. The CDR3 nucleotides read TGTGCCAGCAGCGCTTCCCAGGACAGGGGTCTTGAAGCTTTCTTT. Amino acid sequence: CASSASQDRGLEAFF. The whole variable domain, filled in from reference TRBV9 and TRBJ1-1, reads DSGVTQTPKHLITATGQRVTLRCSPRSGDLSVYWYQQSLDQGLQFLIQYYNGEERAKGNILERFSAQQFPDLHSELNLSSLELGDSALYFCASSASQDRGLEAFFGQGTRLTVV.

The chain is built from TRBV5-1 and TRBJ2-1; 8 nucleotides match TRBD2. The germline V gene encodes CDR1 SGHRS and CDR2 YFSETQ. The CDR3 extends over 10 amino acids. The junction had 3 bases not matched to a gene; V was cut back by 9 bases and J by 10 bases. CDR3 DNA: TGCGCCACCGCGGGGGGAGAGCAGTTCTTC. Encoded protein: CATAGGEQFF.

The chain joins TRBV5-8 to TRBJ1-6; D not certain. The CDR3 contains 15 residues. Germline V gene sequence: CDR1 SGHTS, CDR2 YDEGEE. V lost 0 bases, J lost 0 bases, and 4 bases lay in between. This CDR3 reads CASSLVSSYNSPLHF. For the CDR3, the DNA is TGTGCCAGCAGCTTGGTTAGCTCCTATAATTCACCCCTCCACTTT.

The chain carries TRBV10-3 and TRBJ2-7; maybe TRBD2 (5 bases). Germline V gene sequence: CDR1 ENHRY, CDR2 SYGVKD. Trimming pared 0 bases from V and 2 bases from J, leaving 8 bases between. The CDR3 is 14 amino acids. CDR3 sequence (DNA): TGTGCCATCAGTGAGTCGAGGGAGACCTACGAGCAGTACTTC. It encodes CAISESRETYEQYF.

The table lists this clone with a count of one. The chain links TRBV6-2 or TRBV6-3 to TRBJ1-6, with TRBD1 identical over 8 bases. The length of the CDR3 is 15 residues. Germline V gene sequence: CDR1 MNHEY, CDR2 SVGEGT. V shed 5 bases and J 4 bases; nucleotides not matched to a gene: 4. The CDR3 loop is CASSERTGYNSPLHF. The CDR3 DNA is TGTGCCAGCAGTGAGCGGACAGGGTATAATTCACCCCTCCACTTT.

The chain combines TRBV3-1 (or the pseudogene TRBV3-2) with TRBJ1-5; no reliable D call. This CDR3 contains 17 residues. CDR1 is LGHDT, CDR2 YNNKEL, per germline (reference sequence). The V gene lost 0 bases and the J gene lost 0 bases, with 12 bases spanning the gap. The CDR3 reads CASSQDRGHYSNQPQHF. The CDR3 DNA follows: TGTGCCAGCAGCCAAGATCGTGGGCATTATAGCAATCAGCCCCAGCATTTT.

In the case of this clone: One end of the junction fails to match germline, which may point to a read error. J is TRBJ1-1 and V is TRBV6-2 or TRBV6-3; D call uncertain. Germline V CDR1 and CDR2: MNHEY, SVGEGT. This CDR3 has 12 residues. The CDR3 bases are TGTGCCAGCAGTTGGGCTAACACGGAAGCTTTCTTT. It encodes CASSWANTEAFF.

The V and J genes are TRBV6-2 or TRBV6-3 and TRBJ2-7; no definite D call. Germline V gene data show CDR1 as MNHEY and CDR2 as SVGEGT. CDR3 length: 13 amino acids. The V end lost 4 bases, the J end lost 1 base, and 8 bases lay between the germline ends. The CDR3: CASSSTTSYEQYF. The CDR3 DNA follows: TGTGCCAGCAGTTCCACGACTTCCTACGAGCAGTACTTC.

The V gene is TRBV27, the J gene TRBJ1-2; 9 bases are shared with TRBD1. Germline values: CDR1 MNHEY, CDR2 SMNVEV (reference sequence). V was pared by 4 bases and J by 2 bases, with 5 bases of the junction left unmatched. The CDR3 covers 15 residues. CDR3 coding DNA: TGTGCCAGCAGTTCCCCCGGGACAGGGAACTATGGCTACACCTTC. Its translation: CASSSPGTGNYGYTF.

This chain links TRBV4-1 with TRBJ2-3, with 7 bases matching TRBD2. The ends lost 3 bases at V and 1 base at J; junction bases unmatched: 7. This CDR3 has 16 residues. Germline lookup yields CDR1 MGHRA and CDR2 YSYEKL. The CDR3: CASSQTLGGGTDTQYF. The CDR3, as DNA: TGCGCCAGCAGCCAGACCCTTGGGGGGGGCACAGATACGCAGTATTTT.

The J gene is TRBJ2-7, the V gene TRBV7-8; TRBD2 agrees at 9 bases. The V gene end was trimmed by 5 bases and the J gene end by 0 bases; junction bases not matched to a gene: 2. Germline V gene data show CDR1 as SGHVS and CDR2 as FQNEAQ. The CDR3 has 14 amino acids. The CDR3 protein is CASSHSGGSYEQYF. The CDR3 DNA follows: TGTGCCAGCAGCCATAGCGGGGGCTCCTACGAGCAGTACTTC.

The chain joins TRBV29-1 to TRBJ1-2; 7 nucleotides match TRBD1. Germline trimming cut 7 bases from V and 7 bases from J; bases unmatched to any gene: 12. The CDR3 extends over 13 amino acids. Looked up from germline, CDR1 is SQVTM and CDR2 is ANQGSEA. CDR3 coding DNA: TGCAGCGCCCTCTTACAGGGGATCCGTGGCTACACCTTC. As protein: CSALLQGIRGYTF. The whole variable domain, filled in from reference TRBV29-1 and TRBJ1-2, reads SAVISQKPSRDICQRGTSLTIQCQVDSQVTMMFWYRQQPGQSLTLIATANQGSEATYESGFVIDKFPISRPNLTFSTLTVSNMSPEDSSIYLCSALLQGIRGYTFGSGTRLTVV.

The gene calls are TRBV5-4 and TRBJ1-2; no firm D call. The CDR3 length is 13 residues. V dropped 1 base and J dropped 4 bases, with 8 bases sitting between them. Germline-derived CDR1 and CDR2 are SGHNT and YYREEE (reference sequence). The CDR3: CASSLTAFYGYTF. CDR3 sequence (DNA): TGTGCCAGCAGCTTGACAGCCTTCTATGGCTACACCTTC.

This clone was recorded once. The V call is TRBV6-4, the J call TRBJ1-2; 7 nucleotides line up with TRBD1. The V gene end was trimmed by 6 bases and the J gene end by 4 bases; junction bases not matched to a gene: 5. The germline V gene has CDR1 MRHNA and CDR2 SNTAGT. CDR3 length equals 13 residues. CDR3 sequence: CASRMTGSYGYTF. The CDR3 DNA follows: TGTGCCAGCAGAATGACAGGGAGCTATGGCTACACCTTC.

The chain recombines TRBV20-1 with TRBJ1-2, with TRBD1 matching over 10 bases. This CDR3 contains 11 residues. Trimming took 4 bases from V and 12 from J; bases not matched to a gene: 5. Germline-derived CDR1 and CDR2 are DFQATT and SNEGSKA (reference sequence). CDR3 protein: CSAMDRGRDTF. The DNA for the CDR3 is TGCAGTGCTATGGACAGGGGGAGAGACACCTTC.